This record looks at one T cell receptor (beta chain) sequence and its context. The sample is drawn from a study of T cell changes during pregnancy in multiple sclerosis. Libraries were prepared by immunoSEQ multiplex PCR; TCRdb keeps only in-frame clonotypes and omits some of them. The sample consists of roughly 59,000 clones, approximately 95% of them appearing once. V was cut by 0 bases and J by 10 bases, with 11 bases left in between. Germline lookup yields CDR1 SGHDT and CDR2 YYEEEE. The CDR3 consists of 13 residues. The sample was CD8+ T cells from peripheral blood mononuclear cells, taken in the second trimester of pregnancy. The genes are TRBV5-6 and TRBJ2-1; D gene uncertain. The sequence was obtained from a female donor with multiple sclerosis, enrolled in a pregnancy study. CDR3 in amino acids: CASSLGAPWEQFF. DNA for the CDR3: TGTGCCAGCAGCTTGGGGGCCCCATGGGAGCAGTTCTTC.